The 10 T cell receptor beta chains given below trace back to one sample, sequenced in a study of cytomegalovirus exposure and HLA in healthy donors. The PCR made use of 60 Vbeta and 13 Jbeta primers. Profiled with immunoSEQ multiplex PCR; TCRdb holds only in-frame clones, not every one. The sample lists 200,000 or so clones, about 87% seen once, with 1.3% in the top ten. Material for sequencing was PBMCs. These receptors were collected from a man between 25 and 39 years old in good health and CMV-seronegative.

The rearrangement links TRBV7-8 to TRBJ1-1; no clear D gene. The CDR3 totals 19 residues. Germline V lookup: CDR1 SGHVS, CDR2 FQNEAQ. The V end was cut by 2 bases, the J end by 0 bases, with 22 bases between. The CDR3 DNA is TGTGCCAGCAGCTTATACTCCAAAGTTCACACAGCATTGAACACTGAAGCTTTCTTT. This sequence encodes CASSLYSKVHTALNTEAFF. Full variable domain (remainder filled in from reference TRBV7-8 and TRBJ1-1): GAGVSQSPRYKVAKRGQDVALRCDPISGHVSLFWYQQALGQGPEFLTYFQNEAQLDKSGLPSDRFFAERPEGSVSTLKIQRTQQEDSAVYLCASSLYSKVHTALNTEAFFGQGTRLTVV.

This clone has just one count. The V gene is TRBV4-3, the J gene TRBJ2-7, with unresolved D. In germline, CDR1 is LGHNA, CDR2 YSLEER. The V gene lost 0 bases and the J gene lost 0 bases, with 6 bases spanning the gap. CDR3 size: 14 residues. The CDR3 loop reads CASSQDSLSYEQYF. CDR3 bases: TGCGCCAGCAGCCAAGATTCACTCTCCTACGAGCAGTACTTC.

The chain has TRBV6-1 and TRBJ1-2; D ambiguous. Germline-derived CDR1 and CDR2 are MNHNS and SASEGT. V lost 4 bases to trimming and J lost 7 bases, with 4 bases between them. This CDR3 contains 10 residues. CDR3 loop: CASSAGGYTF. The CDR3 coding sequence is TGTGCCAGCAGTGCAGGTGGCTACACCTTC.

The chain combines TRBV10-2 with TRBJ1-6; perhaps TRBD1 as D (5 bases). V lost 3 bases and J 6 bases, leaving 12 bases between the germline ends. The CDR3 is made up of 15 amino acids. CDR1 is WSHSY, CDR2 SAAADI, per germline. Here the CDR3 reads CASSDIPGGNSPLHF. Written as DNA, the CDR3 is TGCGCCAGCAGTGACATCCCGGGGGGTAATTCACCCCTCCACTTT.

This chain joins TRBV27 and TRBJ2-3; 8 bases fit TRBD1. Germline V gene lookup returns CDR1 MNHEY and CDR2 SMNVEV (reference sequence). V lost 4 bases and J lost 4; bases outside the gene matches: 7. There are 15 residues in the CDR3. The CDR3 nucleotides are TGTGCCAGCAGTTCTTTACAGGGGGGCCCAGATACGCAGTATTTT. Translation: CASSSLQGGPDTQYF.

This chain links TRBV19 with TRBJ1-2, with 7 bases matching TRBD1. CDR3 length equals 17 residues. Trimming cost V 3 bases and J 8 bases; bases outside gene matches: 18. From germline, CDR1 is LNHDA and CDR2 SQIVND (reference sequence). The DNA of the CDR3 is TGTGCCAGTAGTATGGGGGCCCGCTACGAGGGGGCTCACGGCTACACCTTC. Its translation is CASSMGARYEGAHGYTF.

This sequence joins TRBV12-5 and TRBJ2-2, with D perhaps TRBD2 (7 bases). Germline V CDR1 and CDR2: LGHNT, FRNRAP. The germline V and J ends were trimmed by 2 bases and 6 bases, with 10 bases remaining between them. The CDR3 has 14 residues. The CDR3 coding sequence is TGTGCTAGTGGTTTGACAGGGAGGGCCGGGGAGCTGTTTTTT. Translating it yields CASGLTGRAGELFF. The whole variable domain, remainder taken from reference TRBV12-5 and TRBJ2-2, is DARVTQTPRHKVTEMGQEVTMRCQPILGHNTVFWYRQTMMQGLELLAYFRNRAPLDDSGMPKDRFSAEMPDATLATLKIQPSEPRDSAVYFCASGLTGRAGELFFGEGSRLTVL.

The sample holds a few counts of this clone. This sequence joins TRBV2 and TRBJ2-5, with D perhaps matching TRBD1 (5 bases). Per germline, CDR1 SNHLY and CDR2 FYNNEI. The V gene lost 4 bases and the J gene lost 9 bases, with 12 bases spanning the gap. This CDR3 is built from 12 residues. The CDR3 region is CASSVGPLSQYF. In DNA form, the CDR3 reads TGTGCCAGCAGTGTGGGGCCCTTGTCCCAGTACTTC.

The CDR3 is CASTPLGASTDTQYF. For the CDR3, the DNA is TGTGCCAGCACCCCTCTAGGGGCTAGCACAGATACGCAGTATTTT. This sequence joins TRBV6-5 and TRBJ2-3; possibly TRBD1 for D (5 bases). V was clipped by 7 bases and J by 0 bases, with 14 bases between them. CDR3 length equals 15 residues. CDR1 and CDR2 (germline): MNHEY, SVGAGI.

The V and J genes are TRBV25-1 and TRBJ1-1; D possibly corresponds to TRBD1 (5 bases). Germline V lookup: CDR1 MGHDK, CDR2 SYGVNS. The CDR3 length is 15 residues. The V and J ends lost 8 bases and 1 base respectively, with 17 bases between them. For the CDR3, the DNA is TGTGCCAGCGCACCTCTGACAAGGGGGAACACTGAAGCTTTCTTT. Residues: CASAPLTRGNTEAFF.